This TCR beta chain came from a study of CD8+ T cells in alopecia areata. cDNA serving as the sequencing template came from extracted, reverse transcribed RNA. Assay used: immunoSEQ multiplex PCR; TCRdb lists only in-frame clones, some missing. Among under 150,000 clones listed, about two thirds were seen once. CDR1 is SQVTM and CDR2 is ANQGSEA in the germline V gene. Trimming cost V 4 bases and J 2 bases; bases outside gene matches: 7. This CDR3 has 14 amino acids. This clone occurred a few times. The V and J genes are TRBV29-1 and TRBJ2-7, with 8 bases aligning to TRBD2. This sequence was found in a human donor in good health. Sample: CD8+ T cells sorted from blood. CDR3 loop: CSVVGSGETYEQYF. Here the CDR3 DNA reads TGCAGCGTTGTGGGTAGCGGGGAAACCTACGAGCAGTACTTC.